The 28 T cell receptor beta chains presented below share a single source sample, sequenced in a study of CD8+ T cells in alopecia areata. Documented treatment: oral pan-JAK inhibitor, 5-10 mg twice daily. RNA, once extracted, was reverse transcribed into cDNA for use as the sequencing template. Clones were read by immunoSEQ multiplex PCR, and TCRdb kept only the in-frame ones, dropping some. The table shows under 250,000 clones, with 50% to 60% occurring only once. Source: CD4+ T cells sorted from blood, taken at week 4, from a patient treated with tofacitinib. These receptors all stem from a human donor with alopecia areata.

The rearrangement links TRBV4-2 to TRBJ1-5; D call uncertain. Germline CDR1 is LGHNA and CDR2 is YNFKEQ. Trimming cost V 0 bases and J 5 bases, with 5 bases left between them. The CDR3 is made up of 13 amino acids. The DNA of the CDR3 is TGTGCCAGCAGCCAAGAACCAGATCAGCCCCAGCATTTT. Translation: CASSQEPDQPQHF.

This chain connects TRBV25-1 to TRBJ1-2, with 10 bases aligning to TRBD1. CDR1 MGHDK and CDR2 SYGVNS come from the germline V gene. The V and J ends lost 6 bases and 6 bases, in that order; junction bases with no gene match: 10. The CDR3 has 15 amino acids. In DNA, the CDR3 is TGTGCCAGCAGGGGGTGGGACAGGGGTAGGGATGGCTACACCTTC. Protein: CASRGWDRGRDGYTF.

The table lists this clone with a few counts. The rearrangement uses TRBV25-1 and TRBJ2-5; D is unresolved. Germline CDR1 MGHDK, CDR2 SYGVNS. The CDR3 is 13 amino acids. Trimming pared 0 bases from V and 5 bases from J, leaving 7 bases between. CDR3 sequence: CASSEYLEETQYF. For the CDR3, the DNA is TGTGCCAGCAGTGAATATTTAGAGGAGACCCAGTACTTC.

This clone was observed a few times. This rearrangement joins TRBV9 to TRBJ2-4, with TRBD1 matching 10 bases. V shed 4 bases, J shed 2 bases, and the junction held 3 bases outside the gene matches. From germline, CDR1 is SGDLS and CDR2 YYNGEE. The CDR3 consists of 15 residues. CDR3 in DNA: TGTGCCAGCAGCAGGGGACAGGGGACCAAAAACATTCAGTACTTC. Its protein product is CASSRGQGTKNIQYF.

Only a few counts were recorded for this clone. The rearrangement uses TRBV4-2 and TRBJ2-5; weak D call: TRBD2 (7 bases). The CDR3 totals 13 residues. The V and J ends lost 4 bases and 5 bases respectively, with 11 bases between them. Germline V gene data show CDR1 as LGHNA and CDR2 as YNFKEQ. CDR3 amino acids: CASSLEGGETQYF. The CDR3 DNA follows: TGTGCCAGCAGCCTCGAGGGGGGGGAGACCCAGTACTTC.

The gene calls are TRBV5-4 and TRBJ2-3; 11 bases are a match to TRBD2. Germline CDR1 reads SGHNT; CDR2 reads YYREEE (reference sequence). The CDR3 runs to 15 residues. The J segment lost 2 bases and the V segment lost 4 bases, leaving 3 bases of the junction unmatched. The CDR3 DNA reads TGTGCCAGCAGCCGACTAGCGGGGTACACAGATACGCAGTATTTT. The encoded protein is CASSRLAGYTDTQYF.

The rearrangement joins TRBV5-6 to TRBJ2-1; tentatively, D is TRBD1 (5 bases). Trimming shortened V by 4 bases and J by 1 base, and 24 bases separated the two germline ends. CDR3 length: 19 amino acids. CDR1 and CDR2 from the germline V gene are SGHDT and YYEEEE. The CDR3 loop reads CASSHNAFQTQGSYNEQFF. For the CDR3, the DNA is TGTGCCAGCAGCCACAACGCATTCCAAACGCAGGGTTCCTACAATGAGCAGTTCTTC.

This clone came up a few times. The chain recombines TRBV30 with TRBJ1-6; D is unclear. The CDR3 sequence is 15 residues long. V was cut by 4 bases and J by 0 bases, with 10 bases left in between. The V gene's germline CDR1 is GTSNPN and CDR2 SVGIG (reference sequence). The CDR3 sequence is CAWTAKGSYNSPLHF. The CDR3 DNA reads as TGTGCCTGGACGGCCAAGGGCTCCTATAATTCACCCCTCCACTTT.

This clone has just a few counts. The CDR3 is CASSIGTSEQETQYF. The CDR3 DNA sequence: TGTGCCAGCAGCATCGGGACTAGCGAGCAAGAGACCCAGTACTTC. The V call is TRBV7-2, the J call TRBJ2-5; 10 nucleotides line up with TRBD2. This CDR3 has 15 residues. J gave up 2 bases and V 5 bases, and 5 bases lay outside the gene matches. Germline CDR1 reads SGHTA; CDR2 reads FQGNSA. Filled out from reference TRBV7-2 and TRBJ2-5, the complete variable domain reads GAGVSQSPSNKVTEKGKDVELRCDPISGHTALYWYRQSLGQGLEFLIYFQGNSAPDKSGLPSDRFSAERTGGSVSTLTIQRTQQEDSAVYLCASSIGTSEQETQYFGPGTRLLVL.

This chain connects TRBV5-1 to TRBJ2-1; 8 bases align to TRBD1. The germline V gene has CDR1 SGHRS and CDR2 YFSETQ. J was trimmed by 4 bases and V by 2 bases; bases with no gene match: 5. The CDR3 is made up of 15 amino acids. The CDR3 protein is CASSFQGQDYNEQFF. The CDR3 nucleotides read TGCGCCAGCAGCTTTCAGGGACAGGATTACAATGAGCAGTTCTTC.

V gene TRBV29-1 combines with J gene TRBJ2-1; D not certain. V was clipped by 4 bases and J by 3 bases, with 16 bases between them. The V gene's germline CDR1 is SQVTM and CDR2 ANQGSEA. The CDR3 totals 15 residues. This chain's CDR3 is CSVGVLAINYNEQFF. The CDR3, as DNA: TGCAGCGTTGGAGTGCTGGCAATAAACTACAATGAGCAGTTCTTC.

For this clone: Germline and junction disagree at one end, which may indicate a read error. The chain joins TRBV2 to TRBJ1-5, with D perhaps matching TRBD1 (6 bases). Germline CDR1 is SNHLY and CDR2 is FYNNEI. This CDR3 is 14 amino acids long. CDR3 nucleotides: TGTGCCAGCAGCGAAGGGGGAGAGCCACAGCCCCAGCATTTT. Protein product: CASSEGGEPQPQHF.

The chain links TRBV27 to TRBJ2-5; D could derive from TRBD1 or TRBD2 (5 bases each). The CDR3 extends over 14 amino acids. Germline V lookup: CDR1 MNHEY, CDR2 SMNVEV (reference sequence). Trimming took off 7 bases at V and 5 bases at J, with 17 bases between the two ends. The CDR3 loop reads CASNDGARRETQYF. The CDR3 DNA is TGTGCCAGCAACGACGGGGCCCGTAGGGAGACCCAGTACTTC.

V is TRBV25-1 and J is TRBJ2-1; 12 bases are shared with TRBD1. V was clipped by 8 bases and J by 2 bases; unmatched bases: 7. The CDR3 is made up of 16 amino acids. The V gene's germline CDR1 is MGHDK and CDR2 SYGVNS. As DNA, the CDR3 is TGTGCCAGCCGCGGGACAGGGGGCGCCCCCTACAATGAGCAGTTCTTC. It yields the protein CASRGTGGAPYNEQFF.

The V call is TRBV11-2, the J call TRBJ2-3; no clear D gene. Trimming took 3 bases from V and 0 from J, leaving 7 bases between them. From germline, CDR1 is SGHAT and CDR2 FQNNGV. There are 14 residues in the CDR3. CDR3 protein: CASSFMGSTDTQYF. In DNA, the CDR3 is TGTGCCAGCAGCTTTATGGGGAGCACAGATACGCAGTATTTT.

This clone occurred a few times. Its ends do not fully match the called genes, so a read error is possible. The genes are TRBV10-3 and TRBJ2-3, with no clear D. CDR3 size: 15 residues. CDR1 ENHRY and CDR2 SYGVKD come from the germline V gene. This CDR3 is CAISTLGGSTDTQYF. The CDR3 bases are TGTGCCATCAGTACCCTAGGCGGCAGCACTGATACGCAGTATTTT.

The rearrangement uses TRBV4-3 and TRBJ2-5, with D maybe TRBD2 (6 bases). The CDR3 contains 17 residues. V was trimmed by 0 bases and J by 1 base, leaving 15 bases between them. The germline gives CDR1 LGHNA, CDR2 YSLEER. The CDR3 region is CASSQDMSPGVQETQYF. Written as DNA, the CDR3 is TGCGCCAGCAGCCAAGATATGTCCCCGGGAGTCCAAGAGACCCAGTACTTC.

V and J are TRBV29-1 and TRBJ1-1; TRBD1 might be the D (5 bases). The CDR3 covers 13 residues. Looked up from germline, CDR1 is SQVTM and CDR2 is ANQGSEA. Trimming removed 6 bases from V and 6 bases from J, with 17 bases in between. The CDR3 DNA sequence: TGCAGCGTCCAGCCCCAGGGACGGGCTGAAGCTTTCTTT. As protein: CSVQPQGRAEAFF.

The chain employs TRBV5-6 and TRBJ2-5, with TRBD1 identical over 8 bases. J lost 5 bases, V lost 0 bases, and 3 bases had no gene match. Germline lookup yields CDR1 SGHDT and CDR2 YYEEEE. The CDR3 loop spans 14 amino acids. The CDR3 loop is CASSLDRGSETQYF. As DNA, the CDR3 is TGTGCCAGCAGCTTGGACAGGGGGTCGGAGACCCAGTACTTC. The full variable domain, with the rest looked up from reference TRBV5-6 and TRBJ2-5, is DAGVTQSPTHLIKTRGQQVTLRCSPKSGHDTVSWYQQALGQGPQFIFQYYEEEERQRGNFPDRFSGHQFPNYSSELNVNALLLGDSALYLCASSLDRGSETQYFGPGTRLLVL.

This clone was detected only a few times. J is TRBJ1-6 and V is TRBV23-1, with D unclear. TRBV23-1 is designated an ORF whose function remains uncertain. Trimming took 6 bases from V and 3 from J, leaving 6 bases between them. This CDR3 spans 13 amino acids. CDR3 DNA: TGCGCCAGCAGGACGGGCTATAATTCACCCCTCCACTTT. Its translation is CASRTGYNSPLHF.

This chain uses TRBV30 with TRBJ1-5; 11 bases map to TRBD1. The CDR3 runs 14 residues. Germline loops: CDR1 GTSNPN, CDR2 SVGIG (reference sequence). Trimming at V came to 5 bases and at J to 4 bases, leaving 4 bases not matched to a gene. The CDR3 bases are TGTGCCTGGGACCGGGACAGGGGGAATCAGCCCCAGCATTTT. Protein sequence: CAWDRDRGNQPQHF.

The V gene is TRBV5-1, the J gene TRBJ2-3; 11 bases are shared with TRBD2. V gave up 5 bases and J gave up 1 base; unmatched junction bases: 3. Germline values: CDR1 SGHRS, CDR2 YFSETQ. The CDR3 contains 15 residues. The chain's CDR3 is CASSMTSGGTDTQYF. The CDR3 nucleotides read TGCGCCAGCAGTATGACTAGCGGGGGCACAGATACGCAGTATTTT.

V gene TRBV7-9 combines with J gene TRBJ2-2; D is perhaps TRBD1 (6 bases). In germline, CDR1 is SEHNR, CDR2 FQNEAQ (reference sequence). The ends were cut back, 5 bases at V and 2 bases at J, with 12 bases in the middle. The length of the CDR3 is 15 residues. The CDR3: CASSLRDKNTGELFF. In DNA, the CDR3 is TGTGCCAGCAGCCTACGGGACAAAAACACCGGGGAGCTGTTTTTT. Full variable domain (outside the CDR3, taken from reference TRBV7-9 and TRBJ2-2): DTGVSQNPRHKITKRGQNVTFRCDPISEHNRLYWYRQTLGQGPEFLTYFQNEAQLEKSRLLSDRFSAERPKGSFSTLEIQRTEQGDSAMYLCASSLRDKNTGELFFGEGSRLTVL.

This chain links TRBV9 with TRBJ1-5; D is unresolved. Germline V gives CDR1 SGDLS, CDR2 YYNGEE. This CDR3 is 14 amino acids long. The V gene lost 0 bases and the J gene lost 3 bases, with 7 bases spanning the gap. The DNA of the CDR3 is TGTGCCAGCAGCGTAGGAACGGACAATCAGCCCCAGCATTTT. Amino acids: CASSVGTDNQPQHF.

This clone has more than one count but fewer than ten. The gene calls are TRBV14 and TRBJ1-1, with 11 bases identical to TRBD1. The V gene's germline CDR1 is SGHDN and CDR2 FVKESK. Losses at the gene ends were 4 bases for V and 3 bases for J; bases not matched to a gene: 7. This CDR3 is 16 amino acids long. CDR3 sequence: CASSPGQGARHTEAFF. As DNA, the CDR3 is TGTGCCAGCAGCCCCGGACAGGGGGCCCGGCACACTGAAGCTTTCTTT.

CDR3 coding DNA: TGTGCCAGCAGCTTCTTTCCAGGGGCCTACGAGCAGTACTTC. Translating gives CASSFFPGAYEQYF. The V gene is TRBV5-6, the J gene TRBJ2-7; a weak D match, TRBD1 (6 bases). V was trimmed by 2 bases and J by 2 bases, leaving 11 bases between them. Germline V gene sequence: CDR1 SGHDT, CDR2 YYEEEE. The CDR3 covers 14 residues.

V usage is TRBV7-3 and J usage is TRBJ1-5; a weak D match, TRBD1 (5 bases). Germline lookup yields CDR1 SGHTA and CDR2 FQGTGA. V lost 4 bases and J 0 bases, leaving 16 bases between the germline ends. This CDR3 region has 17 residues. CDR3 sequence reads: CASSSWDENYSNQPQHF. The CDR3 DNA sequence: TGTGCCAGCAGCTCCTGGGACGAAAACTATAGCAATCAGCCCCAGCATTTT.

This clone was counted between two and nine times. The chain links TRBV30 to TRBJ1-1; D unresolved. Germline CDR1 is GTSNPN and CDR2 is SVGIG (reference sequence). This CDR3 has 14 residues. V was shortened by 2 bases and J by 1 base, with 11 bases between the two germline ends. The CDR3 bases are TGTGCCTGGAGTCCTCTCCGCGAGAACACTGAAGCTTTCTTT. Translation gives CAWSPLRENTEAFF.